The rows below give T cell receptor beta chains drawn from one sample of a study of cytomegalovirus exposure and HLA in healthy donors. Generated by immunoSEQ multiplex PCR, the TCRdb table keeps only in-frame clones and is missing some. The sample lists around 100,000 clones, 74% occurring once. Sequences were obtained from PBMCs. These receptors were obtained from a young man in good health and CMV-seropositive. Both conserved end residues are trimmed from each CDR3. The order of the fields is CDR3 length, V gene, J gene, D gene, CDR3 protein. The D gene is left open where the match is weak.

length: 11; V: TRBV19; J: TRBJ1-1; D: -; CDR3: ASIERGGTEAF
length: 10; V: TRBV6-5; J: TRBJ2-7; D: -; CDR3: ASSPGTYEQY
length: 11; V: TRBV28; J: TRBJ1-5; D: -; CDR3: ASSQGSNQPQH
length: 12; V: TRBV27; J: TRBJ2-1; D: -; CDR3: ASSLEAPYNEQF
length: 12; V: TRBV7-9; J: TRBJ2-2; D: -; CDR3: ASSLWGDTGELF
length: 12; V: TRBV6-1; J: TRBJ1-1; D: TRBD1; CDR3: ASSLRVGQGEAF
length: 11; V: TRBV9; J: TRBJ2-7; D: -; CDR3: ASSARDNYEQY
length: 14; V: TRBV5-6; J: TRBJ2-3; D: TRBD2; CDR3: ASSFLRLAGGDTQY
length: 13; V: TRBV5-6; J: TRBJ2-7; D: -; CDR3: ASSLGAGAMYEQY
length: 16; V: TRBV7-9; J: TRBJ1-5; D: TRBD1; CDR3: SSSPTAGDTGAGQPQH
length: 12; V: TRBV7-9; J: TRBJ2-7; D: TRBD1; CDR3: ASSTGQGAPEQY
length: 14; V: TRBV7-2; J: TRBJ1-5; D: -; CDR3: ASSLGGGRGNQPQH
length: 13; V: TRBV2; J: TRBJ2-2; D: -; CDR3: ASSEDSVGTGELF
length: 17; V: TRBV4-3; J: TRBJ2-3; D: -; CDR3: ASSQERPLVRQPTDTQY
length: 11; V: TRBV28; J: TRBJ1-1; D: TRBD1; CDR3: ASSPQTGREAF
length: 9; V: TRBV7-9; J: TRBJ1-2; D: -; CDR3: ASTDNYGYT
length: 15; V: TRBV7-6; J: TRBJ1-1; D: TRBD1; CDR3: ASSLTLIQGMNTEAF
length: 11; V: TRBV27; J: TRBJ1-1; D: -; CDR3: ASSPSGNTEAF
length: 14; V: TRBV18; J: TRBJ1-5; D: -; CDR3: ASSLARQVGNQPQH
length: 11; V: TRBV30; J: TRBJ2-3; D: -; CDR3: AWSEAYTDTQY
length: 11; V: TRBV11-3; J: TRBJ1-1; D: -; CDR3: ASSAGVNTEAF
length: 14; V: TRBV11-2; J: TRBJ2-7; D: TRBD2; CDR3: ASSLLVLAGVNEQY